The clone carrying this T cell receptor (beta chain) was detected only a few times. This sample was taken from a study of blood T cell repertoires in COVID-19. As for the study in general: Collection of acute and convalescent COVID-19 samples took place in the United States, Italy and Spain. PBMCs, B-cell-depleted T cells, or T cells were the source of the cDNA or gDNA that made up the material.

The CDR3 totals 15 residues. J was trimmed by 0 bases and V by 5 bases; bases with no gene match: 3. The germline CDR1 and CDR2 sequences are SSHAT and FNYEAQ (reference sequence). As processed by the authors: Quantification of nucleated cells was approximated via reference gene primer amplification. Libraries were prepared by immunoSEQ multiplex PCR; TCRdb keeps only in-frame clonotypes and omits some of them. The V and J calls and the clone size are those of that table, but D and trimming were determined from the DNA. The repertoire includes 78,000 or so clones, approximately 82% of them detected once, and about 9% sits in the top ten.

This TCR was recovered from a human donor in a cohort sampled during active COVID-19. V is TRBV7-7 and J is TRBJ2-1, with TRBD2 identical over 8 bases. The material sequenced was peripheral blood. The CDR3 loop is CASSPSGSSYNEQFF. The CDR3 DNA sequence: TGTGCCAGCAGCCCCAGCGGGAGCTCCTACAATGAGCAGTTCTTC. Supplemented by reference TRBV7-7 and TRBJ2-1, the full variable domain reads GAGVSQSPRYKVTKRGQDVTLRCDPISSHATLYWYQQALGQGPEFLTYFNYEAQPDKSGLPSDRFSAERPEGSISTLTIQRTEQRDSAMYRCASSPSGSSYNEQFFGPGTRLTVL.